Listed below are T cell receptor beta chains from one sample, sequenced in a study of blood T cell repertoires in COVID-19. Some clones are missing from TCRdb's copy, which holds only in-frame ones; the method was immunoSEQ multiplex PCR. Found here are tens of thousands of clones, approximately 86% of them singletons; the top ten hold about 6%. Sequences were obtained from peripheral blood. These TCRs come from an elderly man with COVID-19, enrolled during active disease. CDR3s include the opening cysteine and the closing phenylalanine or tryptophan. The order of the fields is clone size, V gene, J gene, D gene, CDR3 DNA, CDR3 protein. The D gene is left open where the match is weak. Expanded clones get a size class; other rows say once, few or many, or leave the size out.

NA	TRBV6-5	TRBJ1-5	NA	TGTGCCAGCAGCCCATTACAACGGGGTCAGCCCCAGCATTTT	CASSPLQRGQPQHF
NA	TRBV7-2	TRBJ2-7	NA	TGTGCCAGCAGCCTTGATTCAGGGACCTACGAGCAGTACTTC	CASSLDSGTYEQYF
NA	TRBV5-6	TRBJ1-5	TRBD1	TGTGCCAGCAGGACATATACAGGGGATGCCCAGCATTTT	CASRTYTGDAQHF
once	TRBV5-1	TRBJ1-3	NA	TGCGCCAGCAGCTTGGCTCCGCGCTCTGGAAACACCATATATTTT	CASSLAPRSGNTIYF
NA	TRBV5-6	TRBJ2-7	NA	TGTGCCAGCAGCTGGAGAGCAGGGTTCTACGAGCAGTACTTC	CASSWRAGFYEQYF
once	TRBV2	TRBJ2-1	TRBD2	TGTGCCAGCCTATCGGGGGGTTCCTACAATGAGCAGTTCTTC	CASLSGGSYNEQFF
once	TRBV25-1	TRBJ2-1	NA	TGTGCCAGCACCAACTTCGGGACACTCTACAATGAGCAGTTCTTC	CASTNFGTLYNEQFF
NA	TRBV6-6	TRBJ2-7	NA	TGTGCCAGCAGCAATCCGGGACTCATCGCCTACGAGCAGTACTTC	CASSNPGLIAYEQYF
NA	TRBV7-9	TRBJ1-2	NA	TGTGCCAGCAGCTTAGCACTTAACTATGGCTACACCTTC	CASSLALNYGYTF
NA	TRBV9	TRBJ2-1	TRBD2	TGTGCCAGCAGCCCCAGGAGCGGGGGGGCCTATGAGCAGTTCTTC	CASSPRSGGAYEQFF
once	TRBV21-1	TRBJ2-3	NA	TGTGCCAGCACGAGGGGCACAGATACGCAGTATTTT	CASTRGTDTQYF
once	TRBV7-2	TRBJ1-6	NA	TGTGCCAGCAGCCTTTACACAGGGATTTCACCCCTCCACTTT	CASSLYTGISPLHF
NA	TRBV5-6	TRBJ2-6	TRBD2	TGTGCCAGCAGAATAGCGGGGGGCCCCTCTGGGGCCAACGTCCTGACTTTC	CASRIAGGPSGANVLTF
NA	TRBV5-1	TRBJ2-5	TRBD1	TGCGCCAGCAGCTTGTTAGGGCAGGGGGTAGAGACCCAGTACTTC	CASSLLGQGVETQYF
NA	TRBV5-6	TRBJ2-5	TRBD2	TGTGCCAGCAGCCAAGCGGGGGCCCAAGAGACCCAGTACTTC	CASSQAGAQETQYF
NA	TRBV7-9	TRBJ2-3	NA	TGTGCCAGCAGCTTGGAGGGTCCTGACTACTCGGATACGCAGTATTTT	CASSLEGPDYSDTQYF
NA	TRBV5-4	TRBJ1-1	NA	TGTGCCAGCAGCTCGCGACAGAAACCGAACACTGAAGCTTTCTTT	CASSSRQKPNTEAFF
NA	TRBV6-1	TRBJ1-6	NA	TGTGCCACCGAGGACAGCTTTAATTCACCCCTCCACTTT	CATEDSFNSPLHF
NA	TRBV3-1/TRBV3-2	TRBJ1-1	TRBD1	TGTGCCAGCAGCCAAGAGGGCAGGGGGCGTACTGAAGCTTTCTTT	CASSQEGRGRTEAFF
NA	TRBV12-5	TRBJ2-3	NA	TGTGCTAGTGGCAAGGACAAGAGCACAGATACGCAGTATTTT	CASGKDKSTDTQYF
NA	TRBV6-2/TRBV6-3	TRBJ1-5	TRBD1	TGTGCCAGCAGTACCGGACAGGGCGGGGGCAATCAGCCCCAGCATTTT	CASSTGQGGGNQPQHF
NA	TRBV18	TRBJ2-3	TRBD1	TGTGCCAGCTCGCCCGGTGGACAGGGCTTCGGCACGCAGTATTTT	CASSPGGQGFGTQYF
NA	TRBV7-9	TRBJ1-4	NA	TGTGCCAGCAGCTTTCGAGGGATTAATGAAAAACTGTTTTTT	CASSFRGINEKLFF
NA	TRBV28	TRBJ2-3	TRBD2	TGTGCCAGCACTAGCGGGGGCACAGATACGCAGTATTTT	CASTSGGTDTQYF
NA	TRBV6-5	TRBJ1-1	NA	TGTGCCAGCAGTTACGCGGGTCAGATGAACACTGAAGCTTTCTTT	CASSYAGQMNTEAFF
NA	TRBV28	TRBJ2-3	NA	TGTGCCAGCAGATTTAGCCGGGGGGCGGCTTGGAGCACAGATACGCAGTATTTT	CASRFSRGAAWSTDTQYF
once	TRBV19	TRBJ1-6	NA	TGTGCCAGTAGTATTTCCTTGTCCGGATCGGGGAATTCACCCCTCCACTTT	CASSISLSGSGNSPLHF
NA	TRBV10-3	TRBJ2-5	NA	TGTGCCACCCGACCGGGACATCAAGAGACCCAGTACTTC	CATRPGHQETQYF
once	TRBV3-1/TRBV3-2	TRBJ2-5	TRBD1	TGTGCCAGCAGCCAGAGGGACAGGGGGCGGTACGAGACCCAGTACTTC	CASSQRDRGRYETQYF
NA	TRBV29-1	TRBJ1-2	NA	TGCAGCGTTGATGGAGGTGAGGGCTACACCTTC	CSVDGGEGYTF
NA	TRBV4-2	TRBJ2-2	TRBD2	TGTGCCAGCAGCCGGAACGGGGGGGCCGACACCGGGGAGCTGTTTTTT	CASSRNGGADTGELFF
NA	TRBV19	TRBJ2-1	TRBD2	TGTGCCAGTAGTATCGCTACTAGCGGGGGATTCGGTGAGCAGTTCTTC	CASSIATSGGFGEQFF
once	TRBV3-1/TRBV3-2	TRBJ2-6	NA	TGTGCCAGCAGCCAGGCAGGGGTCGGGGCCAACGTCCTGACTTTC	CASSQAGVGANVLTF
NA	TRBV19	TRBJ2-5	NA	TGTGCCAGTAGTATAGCTGGGACAAAAGGTCAAGAGACCCAGTACTTC	CASSIAGTKGQETQYF
few	TRBV9	TRBJ1-2	TRBD1	TGTGCCAGCAGCTATACAGGGGAAGCCTATGGCTACACCTTC	CASSYTGEAYGYTF
few	TRBV6-4	TRBJ1-6	TRBD1	TGTGCCAGCAGTAATGACAGGGGGAATAATTCACCCCTCCACTTT	CASSNDRGNNSPLHF
NA	TRBV7-2	TRBJ1-2	NA	TGTGCCAGCAGCCCTTGGGGCAGCCCTAACTATGGCTACACCTTC	CASSPWGSPNYGYTF
NA	TRBV5-5	TRBJ1-3	NA	TGTGCCAGCAGCTTGGATGGCACAGGCTCTGGAAACACCATATATTTT	CASSLDGTGSGNTIYF
once	TRBV7-6	TRBJ2-5	NA	TGTGCCAGCAGCGGAGATCAGACTTTCCAAGAGACCCAGTACTTC	CASSGDQTFQETQYF
few	TRBV3-1/TRBV3-2	TRBJ1-5	TRBD1	TGTGCCAGCAGCCAAGATAACACAGGGGGCCGCAATCAGCCCCAGCATTTT	CASSQDNTGGRNQPQHF
once	TRBV27	TRBJ1-2	TRBD1	TGTGCCAGCAGTCTGGACAGGGATTATGGCTACACCTTC	CASSLDRDYGYTF
NA	TRBV24-1	TRBJ2-3	NA	TGTGCCACCAGTGATTCCGGGTCGCAAGACACAGATACGCAGTATTTT	CATSDSGSQDTDTQYF
few	TRBV3-1/TRBV3-2	TRBJ1-4	NA	TGTGCCAGCAGCCTCTCCGGACAGGAAAAACTGTTTTTT	CASSLSGQEKLFF
NA	TRBV7-2	TRBJ2-7	NA	TGTGCCAGCAGCAAGCAGACAAGCTCCTACGAGCAGTACTTC	CASSKQTSSYEQYF
NA	TRBV2	TRBJ2-5	NA	TGTGCCAGCAGTGCCCTCGGCGACTACCAAGAGACCCAGTACTTC	CASSALGDYQETQYF
NA	TRBV24-1	TRBJ2-3	TRBD1	TGTGCCACCAGTGATTCACGACAGGGAAGCGCAGATACGCAGTATTTT	CATSDSRQGSADTQYF
NA	TRBV5-1	TRBJ2-1	NA	TGCGCCAGCAGCTTGGCGGTTTTTGAGAATGAGCAGTTCTTC	CASSLAVFENEQFF
NA	TRBV6-5	TRBJ1-1	TRBD1	TGTGCCAGCAGTTACTCGAGGGGGCTGGTCACTGAAGCTTTCTTT	CASSYSRGLVTEAFF
few	TRBV3-1/TRBV3-2	TRBJ1-1	NA	TGTGCCAGCAGCCAAGAGAACAGACACACTGAAGCTTTCTTT	CASSQENRHTEAFF
NA	TRBV9	TRBJ1-1	NA	TGTGCCAGCAACAGGATACCGAACACTGAAGCTTTCTTT	CASNRIPNTEAFF
once	TRBV6-5	TRBJ1-3	NA	TGTGCCAGCAGTTCAGGAAACTCTGGAAACACCATATATTTT	CASSSGNSGNTIYF
NA	TRBV15	TRBJ2-7	NA	TGTGCCACCAGCAGAGAGAGCGGTCTGACCTACGAGCAGTACTTC	CATSRESGLTYEQYF
few	TRBV6-5	TRBJ2-6	NA	TGTGCCAGCAGCACTGTAGGGGCTGGGGCCAACGTCCTGACTTTC	CASSTVGAGANVLTF
NA	TRBV5-5	TRBJ1-2	NA	TGTGCCAGCAGCTCAGACTATGGCTACACCTTC	CASSSDYGYTF
NA	TRBV5-4	TRBJ1-2	TRBD1	TGTGCCAGCAGCTTCAGGGGGCCTAACTATGGCTACACCTTC	CASSFRGPNYGYTF
NA	TRBV14	TRBJ2-1	NA	TGTGCCAGCAGCCTTCGTTGGCATGAGCAGTTCTTC	CASSLRWHEQFF
once	TRBV19	TRBJ2-7	NA	TGTGCCAGTATCAGTACCAACGAGCAGTACTTC	CASISTNEQYF
NA	TRBV11-2	TRBJ2-7	TRBD1	TGTGCCAGCAGCTCTTTACAGGGGGCGGCCTACGAGCAGTACTTC	CASSSLQGAAYEQYF
NA	TRBV3-1/TRBV3-2	TRBJ1-2	NA	TGTGCCCCGGACGGGGGACCATATGGCTACACCTTC	CAPDGGPYGYTF